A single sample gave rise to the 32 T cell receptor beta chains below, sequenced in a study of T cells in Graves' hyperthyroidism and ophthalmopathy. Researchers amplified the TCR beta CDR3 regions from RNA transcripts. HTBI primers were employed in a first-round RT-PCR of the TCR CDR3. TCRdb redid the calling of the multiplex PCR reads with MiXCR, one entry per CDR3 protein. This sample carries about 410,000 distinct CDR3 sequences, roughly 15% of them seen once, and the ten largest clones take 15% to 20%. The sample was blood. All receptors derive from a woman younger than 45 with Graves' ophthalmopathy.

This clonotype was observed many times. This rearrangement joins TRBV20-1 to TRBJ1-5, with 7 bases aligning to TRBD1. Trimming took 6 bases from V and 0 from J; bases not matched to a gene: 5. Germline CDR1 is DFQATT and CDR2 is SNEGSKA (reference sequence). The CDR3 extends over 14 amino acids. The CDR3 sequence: CSAAGGYSNQPQHF. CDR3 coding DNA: TGCAGTGCGGCAGGGGGTTATAGCAATCAGCCCCAGCATTTT.

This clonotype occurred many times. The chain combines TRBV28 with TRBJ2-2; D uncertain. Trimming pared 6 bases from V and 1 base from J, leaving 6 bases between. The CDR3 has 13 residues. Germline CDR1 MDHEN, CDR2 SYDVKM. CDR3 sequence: CASRNENTGELFF. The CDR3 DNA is TGTGCCAGCAGGAACGAGAACACCGGGGAGCTGTTTTTT. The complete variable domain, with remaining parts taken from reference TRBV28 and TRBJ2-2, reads DVKVTQSSRYLVKRTGEKVFLECVQDMDHENMFWYRQDPGLGLRLIYFSYDVKMKEKGDIPEGYSVSREKKERFSLILESASTNQTSMYLCASRNENTGELFFGEGSRLTVL.

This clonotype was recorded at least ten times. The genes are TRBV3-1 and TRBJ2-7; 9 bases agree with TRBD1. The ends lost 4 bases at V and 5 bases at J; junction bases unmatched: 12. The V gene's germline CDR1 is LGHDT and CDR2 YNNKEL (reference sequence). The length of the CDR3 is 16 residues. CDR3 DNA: TGTGCCAGCAGCCCCATTACAGGGGGCGCAATGGACGAGCAGTACTTC. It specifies CASSPITGGAMDEQYF.

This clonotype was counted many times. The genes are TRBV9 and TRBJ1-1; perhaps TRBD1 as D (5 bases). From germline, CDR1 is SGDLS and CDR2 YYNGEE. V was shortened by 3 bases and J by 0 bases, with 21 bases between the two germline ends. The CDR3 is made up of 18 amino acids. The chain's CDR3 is CASSAGDLTGTVNTEAFF. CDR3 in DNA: TGTGCCAGCAGCGCTGGGGACTTAACCGGGACGGTGAACACTGAAGCTTTCTTT.

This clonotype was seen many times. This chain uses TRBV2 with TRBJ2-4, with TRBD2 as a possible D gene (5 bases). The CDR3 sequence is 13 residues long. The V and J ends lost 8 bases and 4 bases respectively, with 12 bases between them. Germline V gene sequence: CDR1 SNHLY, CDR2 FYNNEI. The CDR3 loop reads CASGGLVKNIQYF. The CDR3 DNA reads TGTGCCAGCGGCGGACTGGTTAAAAACATTCAGTACTTC.

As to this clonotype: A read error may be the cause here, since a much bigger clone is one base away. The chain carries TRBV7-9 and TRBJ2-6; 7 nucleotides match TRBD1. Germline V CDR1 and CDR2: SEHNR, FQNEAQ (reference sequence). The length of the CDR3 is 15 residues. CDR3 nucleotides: TGTGCCAGCAGCACCGACAGGGCTGGGGCCAGCGTCCTGACTTTC. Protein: CASSTDRAGASVLTF.

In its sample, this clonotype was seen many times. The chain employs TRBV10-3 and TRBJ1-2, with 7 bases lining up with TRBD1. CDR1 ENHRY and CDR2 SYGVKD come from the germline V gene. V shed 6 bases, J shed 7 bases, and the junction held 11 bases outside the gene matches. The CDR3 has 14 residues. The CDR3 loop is CAIREDRILSGYTF. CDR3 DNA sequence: TGTGCCATCAGGGAGGACAGGATTTTGAGTGGCTACACCTTC.

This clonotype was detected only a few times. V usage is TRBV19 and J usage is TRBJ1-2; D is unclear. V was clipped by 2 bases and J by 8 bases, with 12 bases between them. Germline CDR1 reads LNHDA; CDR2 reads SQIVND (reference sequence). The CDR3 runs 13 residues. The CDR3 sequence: CASSIRTQTGYTF. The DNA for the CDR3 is TGTGCCAGTAGTATAAGGACCCAAACGGGCTACACCTTC.

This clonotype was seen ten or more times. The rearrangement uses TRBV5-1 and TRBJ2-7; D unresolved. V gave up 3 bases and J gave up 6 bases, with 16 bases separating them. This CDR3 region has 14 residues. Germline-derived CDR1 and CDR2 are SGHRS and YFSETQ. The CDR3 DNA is TGCGCCAGCAGCTCTACGGCCCGAATCCGCGAGCAGTACTTC. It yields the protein CASSSTARIREQYF.

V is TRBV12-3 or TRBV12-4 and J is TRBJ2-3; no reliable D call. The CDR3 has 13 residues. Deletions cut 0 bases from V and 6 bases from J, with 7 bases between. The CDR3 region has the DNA TGTGCCAGCAGTTTAGCACCCCCGGATACGCAGTATTTT. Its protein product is CASSLAPPDTQYF.

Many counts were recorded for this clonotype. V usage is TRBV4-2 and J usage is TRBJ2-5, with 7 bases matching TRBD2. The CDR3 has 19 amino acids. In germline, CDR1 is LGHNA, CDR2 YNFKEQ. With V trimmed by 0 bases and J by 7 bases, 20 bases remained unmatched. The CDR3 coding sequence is TGTGCCAGCAGCCAAGATGATTGGGCGGGGGACTTCGGGGTATCGACCCAGTACTTC. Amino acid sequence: CASSQDDWAGDFGVSTQYF.

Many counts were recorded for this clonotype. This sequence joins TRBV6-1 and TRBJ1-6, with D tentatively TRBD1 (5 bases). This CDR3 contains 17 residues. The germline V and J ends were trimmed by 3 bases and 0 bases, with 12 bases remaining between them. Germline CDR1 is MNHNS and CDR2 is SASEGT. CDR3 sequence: CASSDTGLSSYNSPLHF. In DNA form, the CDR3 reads TGTGCCAGCAGTGATACGGGACTGAGCTCCTATAATTCACCCCTCCACTTT.

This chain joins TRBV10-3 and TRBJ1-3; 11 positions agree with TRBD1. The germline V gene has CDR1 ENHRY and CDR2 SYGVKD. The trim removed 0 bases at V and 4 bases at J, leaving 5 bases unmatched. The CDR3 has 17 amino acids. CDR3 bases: TGTGCCATCAGTGAGTCGAGGACAGGGGGCGACGGAAACACCATATATTTT. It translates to CAISESRTGGDGNTIYF.

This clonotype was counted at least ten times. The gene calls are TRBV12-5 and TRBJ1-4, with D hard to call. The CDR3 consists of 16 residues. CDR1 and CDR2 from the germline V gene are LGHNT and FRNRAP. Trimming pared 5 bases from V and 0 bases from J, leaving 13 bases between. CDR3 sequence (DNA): TGTGCTAGTGGTCCAGGTGTGGTGGCAACTAATGAAAAACTGTTTTTT. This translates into CASGPGVVATNEKLFF.

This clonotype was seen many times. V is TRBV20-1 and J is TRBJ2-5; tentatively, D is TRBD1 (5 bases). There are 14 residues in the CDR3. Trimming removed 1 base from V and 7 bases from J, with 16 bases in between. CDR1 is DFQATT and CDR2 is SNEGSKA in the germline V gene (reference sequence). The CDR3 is CSARVRSTDLTQYF. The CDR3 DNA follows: TGCAGTGCTAGAGTCCGCTCGACAGATTTGACCCAGTACTTC.

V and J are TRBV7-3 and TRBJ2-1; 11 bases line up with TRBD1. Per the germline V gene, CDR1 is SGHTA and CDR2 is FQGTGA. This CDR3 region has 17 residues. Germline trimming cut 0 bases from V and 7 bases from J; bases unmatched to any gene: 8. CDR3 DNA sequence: TGTGCCAGCAGCTTAACAGGAGCCGGACAGGGGGCTAATGAGCAGTTCTTC. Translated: CASSLTGAGQGANEQFF. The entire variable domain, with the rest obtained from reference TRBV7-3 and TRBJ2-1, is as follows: GAGVSQTPSNKVTEKGKYVELRCDPISGHTALYWYRQSLGQGPEFLIYFQGTGAADDSGLPNDRFFAVRPEGSVSTLKIQRTERGDSAVYLCASSLTGAGQGANEQFFGPGTRLTVL.

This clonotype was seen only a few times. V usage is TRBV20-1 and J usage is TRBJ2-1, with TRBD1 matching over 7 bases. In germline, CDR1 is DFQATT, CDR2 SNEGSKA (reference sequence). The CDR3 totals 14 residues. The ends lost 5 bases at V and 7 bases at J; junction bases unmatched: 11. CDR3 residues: CSAPPRQGRNEQFF. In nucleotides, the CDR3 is TGCAGTGCTCCCCCGAGACAGGGTAGAAATGAGCAGTTCTTC.

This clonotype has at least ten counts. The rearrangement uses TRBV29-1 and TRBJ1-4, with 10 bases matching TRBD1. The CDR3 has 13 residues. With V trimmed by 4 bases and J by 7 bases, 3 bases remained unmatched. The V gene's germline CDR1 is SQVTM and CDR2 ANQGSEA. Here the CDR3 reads CSVVRDRGEKLFF. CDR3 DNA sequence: TGCAGCGTTGTGCGGGACAGGGGTGAAAAACTGTTTTTT.

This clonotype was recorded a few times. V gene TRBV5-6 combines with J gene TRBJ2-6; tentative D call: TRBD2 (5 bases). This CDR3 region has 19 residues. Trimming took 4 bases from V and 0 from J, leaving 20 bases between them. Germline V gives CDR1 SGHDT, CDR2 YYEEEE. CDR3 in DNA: TGTGCCAGCAGCAAGGACTCAGTGTATGCGAGCTCTGGGGCCAACGTCCTGACTTTC. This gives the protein CASSKDSVYASSGANVLTF.

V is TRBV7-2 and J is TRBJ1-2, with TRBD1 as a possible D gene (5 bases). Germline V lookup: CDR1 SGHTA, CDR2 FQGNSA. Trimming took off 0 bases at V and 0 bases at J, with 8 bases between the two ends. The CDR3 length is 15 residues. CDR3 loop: CASSLAAGANYGYTF. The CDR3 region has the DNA TGTGCCAGCAGCTTAGCGGCGGGGGCTAACTATGGCTACACCTTC.

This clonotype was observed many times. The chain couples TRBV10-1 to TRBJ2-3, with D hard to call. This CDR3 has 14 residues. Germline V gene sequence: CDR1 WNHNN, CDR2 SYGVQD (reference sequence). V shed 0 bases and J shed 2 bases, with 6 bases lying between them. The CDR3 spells CASSESKVTDTQYF. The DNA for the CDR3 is TGCGCCAGCAGTGAGTCGAAAGTCACAGATACGCAGTATTTT.

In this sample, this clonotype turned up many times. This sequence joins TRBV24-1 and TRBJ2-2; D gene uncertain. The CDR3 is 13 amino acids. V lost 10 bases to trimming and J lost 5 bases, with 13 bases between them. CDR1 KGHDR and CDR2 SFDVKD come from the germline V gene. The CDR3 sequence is CATRRAKTGELFF. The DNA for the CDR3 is TGTGCCACTCGGAGAGCAAAGACCGGGGAGCTGTTTTTT.

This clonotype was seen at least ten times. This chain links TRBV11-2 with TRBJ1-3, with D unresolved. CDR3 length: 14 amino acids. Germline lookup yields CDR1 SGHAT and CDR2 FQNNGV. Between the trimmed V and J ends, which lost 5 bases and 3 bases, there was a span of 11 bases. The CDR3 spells CASSQHFVGNTIYF. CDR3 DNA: TGTGCCAGCAGCCAACATTTTGTTGGAAACACCATATATTTT.

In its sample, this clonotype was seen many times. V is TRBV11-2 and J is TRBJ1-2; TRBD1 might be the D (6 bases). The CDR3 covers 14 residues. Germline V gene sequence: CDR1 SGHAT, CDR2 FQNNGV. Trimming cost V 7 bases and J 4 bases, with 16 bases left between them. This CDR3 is CASTPPVQGYGYTF. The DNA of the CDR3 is TGTGCCAGCACCCCCCCGGTACAGGGCTATGGCTACACCTTC.

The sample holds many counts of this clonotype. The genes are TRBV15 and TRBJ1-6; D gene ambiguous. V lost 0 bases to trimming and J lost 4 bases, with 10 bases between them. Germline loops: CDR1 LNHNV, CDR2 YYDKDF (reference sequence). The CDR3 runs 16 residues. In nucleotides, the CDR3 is TGTGCCACCAGCAGAGATGTCAGCCTATATAATTCACCCCTCCACTTT. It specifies CATSRDVSLYNSPLHF.

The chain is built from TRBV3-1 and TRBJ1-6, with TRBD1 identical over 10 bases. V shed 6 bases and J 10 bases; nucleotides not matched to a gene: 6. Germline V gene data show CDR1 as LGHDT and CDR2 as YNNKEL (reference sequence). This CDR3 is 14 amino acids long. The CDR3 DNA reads TGTGCCAGCAGTCGGGACAGGGGAGGCTCACCCCTCCACTTT. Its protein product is CASSRDRGGSPLHF.

The CDR3 protein is CATSDSSLGRADTQYF. CDR3 DNA sequence: TGTGCCACCAGTGACTCCTCCCTCGGCCGAGCAGATACGCAGTATTTT. The V call is TRBV24-1, the J call TRBJ2-3; D call uncertain. Per the germline V gene, CDR1 is KGHDR and CDR2 is SFDVKD. The CDR3 has 16 residues. Deletions cut 4 bases from V and 4 bases from J, with 17 bases between.

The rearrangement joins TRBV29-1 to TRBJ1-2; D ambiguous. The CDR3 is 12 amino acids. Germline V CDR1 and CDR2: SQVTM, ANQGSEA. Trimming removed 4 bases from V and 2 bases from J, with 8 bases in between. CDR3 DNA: TGCAGCGTTGTAGGTCTAAACTATGGCTACACCTTC. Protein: CSVVGLNYGYTF.

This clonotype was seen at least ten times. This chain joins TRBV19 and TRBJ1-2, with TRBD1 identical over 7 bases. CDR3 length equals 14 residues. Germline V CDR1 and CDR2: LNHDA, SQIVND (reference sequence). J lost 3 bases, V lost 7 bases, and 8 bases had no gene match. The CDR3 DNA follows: TGTGCCAGTAACGACCCCGGGACAGACTATGGCTACACCTTC. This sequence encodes CASNDPGTDYGYTF.

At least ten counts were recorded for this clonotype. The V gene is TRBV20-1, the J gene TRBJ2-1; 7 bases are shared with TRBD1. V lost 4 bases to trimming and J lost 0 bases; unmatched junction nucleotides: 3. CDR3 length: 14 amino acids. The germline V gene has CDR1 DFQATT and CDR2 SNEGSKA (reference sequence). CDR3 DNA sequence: TGCAGTGCTACGGACAGGAGCTCCTACAATGAGCAGTTCTTC. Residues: CSATDRSSYNEQFF.

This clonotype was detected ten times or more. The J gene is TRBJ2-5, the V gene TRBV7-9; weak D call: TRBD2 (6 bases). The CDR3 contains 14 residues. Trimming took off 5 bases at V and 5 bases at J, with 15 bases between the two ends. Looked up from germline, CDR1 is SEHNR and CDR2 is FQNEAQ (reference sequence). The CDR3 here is CASSPAGGLETQYF. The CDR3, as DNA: TGTGCCAGCAGCCCAGCGGGCGGCTTGGAGACCCAGTACTTC.

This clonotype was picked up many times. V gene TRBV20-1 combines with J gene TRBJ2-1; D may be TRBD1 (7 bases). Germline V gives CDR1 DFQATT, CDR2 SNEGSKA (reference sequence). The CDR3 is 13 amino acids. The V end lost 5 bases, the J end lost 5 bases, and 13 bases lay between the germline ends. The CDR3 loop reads CSALTGTDNEQFF. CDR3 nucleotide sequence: TGCAGTGCTTTGACAGGGACTGACAATGAGCAGTTCTTC.